This T cell receptor (beta chain) was sequenced in a study of identical twins. Whole-study findings and limits: Zero-insertion analyses could be partly confounded by invariant MAIT and iNKT cells. Fewer insertions were carried by abundant cord blood beta clonotypes, but none was seen in memory repertoires.

This clonotype came up a few times. The antigen is not known. TCRdb reanalysed the 5' RACE reads using MiXCR and keeps one entry per CDR3 protein. Of 400,000 to 500,000 distinct CDR3 sequences detected, approximately 17% appear once; the ten largest clones hold 9.5% to 15%. Germline CDR1 and CDR2: SGHTA and FQGNSA. The CDR3 loop spans 16 amino acids. V shed 2 bases, J shed 2 bases, and the junction held 5 bases outside the gene matches. The clonotype was recovered from a man aged 50 to 59 in good health. Specimen: naive T cells sorted from blood. This chain joins TRBV7-2 and TRBJ2-3, with 9 bases that match TRBD2. CDR3 sequence reads: CASSLLAGVFTDTQYF. CDR3 coding DNA: TGTGCCAGCAGCTTATTAGCGGGGGTCTTCACAGATACGCAGTATTTT. Combining the CDR3 with reference TRBV7-2 and TRBJ2-3 gives the whole variable domain GAGVSQSPSNKVTEKGKDVELRCDPISGHTALYWYRQSLGQGLEFLIYFQGNSAPDKSGLPSDRFSAERTGGSVSTLTIQRTQQEDSAVYLCASSLLAGVFTDTQYFGPGTRLTVL.